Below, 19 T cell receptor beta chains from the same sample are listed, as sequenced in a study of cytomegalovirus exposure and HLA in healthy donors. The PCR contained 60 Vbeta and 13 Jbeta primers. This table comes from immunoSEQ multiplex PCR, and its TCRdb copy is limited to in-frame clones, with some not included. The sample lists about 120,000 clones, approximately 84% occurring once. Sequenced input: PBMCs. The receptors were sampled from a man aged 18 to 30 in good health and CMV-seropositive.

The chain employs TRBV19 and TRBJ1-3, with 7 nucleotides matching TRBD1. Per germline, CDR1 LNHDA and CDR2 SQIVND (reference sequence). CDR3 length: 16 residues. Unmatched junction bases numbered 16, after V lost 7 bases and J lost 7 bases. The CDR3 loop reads CASTVTGSLGKNTIYF. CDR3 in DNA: TGTGCCAGTACCGTGACAGGGTCTTTGGGGAAGAACACCATATATTTT.

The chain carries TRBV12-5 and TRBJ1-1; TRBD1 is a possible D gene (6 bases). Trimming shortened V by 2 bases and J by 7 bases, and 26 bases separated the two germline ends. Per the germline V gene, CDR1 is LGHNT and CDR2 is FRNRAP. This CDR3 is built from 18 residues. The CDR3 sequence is CASGLIFAGGAEKDEAFF. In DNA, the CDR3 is TGTGCTAGTGGTTTGATCTTTGCGGGGGGGGCGGAAAAGGATGAAGCTTTCTTT.

The CDR3 spells CASSWTGSANYGYTF. The DNA of the CDR3 is TGTGCCAGCAGCTGGACAGGGTCAGCTAACTATGGCTACACCTTC. The rearrangement uses TRBV27 and TRBJ1-2; 8 bases agree with TRBD1. The CDR3 covers 15 residues. J gave up 0 bases and V 6 bases, and 6 bases lay outside the gene matches. The germline V gene encodes CDR1 MNHEY and CDR2 SMNVEV (reference sequence).

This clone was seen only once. The CDR3 spells CASSLGQGDQETQYF. The CDR3 DNA is TGTGCCAGCAGCTTGGGACAGGGGGACCAAGAGACCCAGTACTTC. V usage is TRBV11-2 and J usage is TRBJ2-5, with 11 bases identical to TRBD1. The V gene end was trimmed by 3 bases and the J gene end by 0 bases; junction bases not matched to a gene: 0. The CDR3 sequence is 15 residues long. Germline values: CDR1 SGHAT, CDR2 FQNNGV.

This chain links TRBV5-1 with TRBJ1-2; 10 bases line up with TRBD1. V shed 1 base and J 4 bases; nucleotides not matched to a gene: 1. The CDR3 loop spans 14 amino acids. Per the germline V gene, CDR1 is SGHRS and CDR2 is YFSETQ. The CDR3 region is CASSLRTGGYGYTF. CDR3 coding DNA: TGCGCCAGCAGCTTGAGGACAGGGGGCTATGGCTACACCTTC.

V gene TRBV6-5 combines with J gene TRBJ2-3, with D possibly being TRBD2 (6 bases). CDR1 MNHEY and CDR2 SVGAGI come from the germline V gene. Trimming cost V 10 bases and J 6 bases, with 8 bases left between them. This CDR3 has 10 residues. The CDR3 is CATTSDTQYF. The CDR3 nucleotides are TGTGCCACCACTAGCGATACGCAGTATTTT.

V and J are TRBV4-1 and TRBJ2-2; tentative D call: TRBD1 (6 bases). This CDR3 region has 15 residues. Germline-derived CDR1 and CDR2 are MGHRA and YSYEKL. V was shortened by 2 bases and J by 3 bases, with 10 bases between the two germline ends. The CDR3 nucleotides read TGCGCCAGCAGCCAAAGATCAGGGGACACCGGGGAGCTGTTTTTT. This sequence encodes CASSQRSGDTGELFF.

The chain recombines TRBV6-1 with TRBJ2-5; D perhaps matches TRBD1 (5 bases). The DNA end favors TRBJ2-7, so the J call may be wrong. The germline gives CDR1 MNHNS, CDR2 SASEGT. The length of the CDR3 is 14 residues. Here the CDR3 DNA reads TGTGCCAGTAACAGACAGTTCTCGGCCTACGAGCAGTACTTC. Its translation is CASNRQFSAYEQYF.

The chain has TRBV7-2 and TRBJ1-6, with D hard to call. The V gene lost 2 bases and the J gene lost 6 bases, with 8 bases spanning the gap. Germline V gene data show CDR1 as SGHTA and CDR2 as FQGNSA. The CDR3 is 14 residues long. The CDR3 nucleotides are TGTGCCAGCAGCTTACTGCGTGGTAATTCACCCCTCCACTTT. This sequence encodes CASSLLRGNSPLHF.

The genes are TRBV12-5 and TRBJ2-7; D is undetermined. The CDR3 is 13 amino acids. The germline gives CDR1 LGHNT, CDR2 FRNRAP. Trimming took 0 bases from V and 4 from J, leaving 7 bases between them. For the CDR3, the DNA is TGTGCTAGTGGTTTGGTTTCCCCGTACGAGCAGTACTTC. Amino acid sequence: CASGLVSPYEQYF.

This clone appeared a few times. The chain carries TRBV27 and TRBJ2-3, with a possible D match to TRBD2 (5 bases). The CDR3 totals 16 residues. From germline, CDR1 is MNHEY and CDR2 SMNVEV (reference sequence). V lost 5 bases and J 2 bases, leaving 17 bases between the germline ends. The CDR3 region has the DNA TGTGCCAGCAGTCCAAACCGAGCGGAAAACACAGATACGCAGTATTTT. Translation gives CASSPNRAENTDTQYF.

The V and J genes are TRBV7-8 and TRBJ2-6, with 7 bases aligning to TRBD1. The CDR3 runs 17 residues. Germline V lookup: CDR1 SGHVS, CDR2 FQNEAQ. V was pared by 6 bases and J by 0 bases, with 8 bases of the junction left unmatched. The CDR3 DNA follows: TGTGCCAGCAGTTCAACGGGACAGAACTCTGGGGCCAACGTCCTGACTTTC. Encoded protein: CASSSTGQNSGANVLTF. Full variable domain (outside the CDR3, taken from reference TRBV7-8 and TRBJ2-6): GAGVSQSPRYKVAKRGQDVALRCDPISGHVSLFWYQQALGQGPEFLTYFQNEAQLDKSGLPSDRFFAERPEGSVSTLKIQRTQQEDSAVYLCASSSTGQNSGANVLTFGAGSRLTVL.

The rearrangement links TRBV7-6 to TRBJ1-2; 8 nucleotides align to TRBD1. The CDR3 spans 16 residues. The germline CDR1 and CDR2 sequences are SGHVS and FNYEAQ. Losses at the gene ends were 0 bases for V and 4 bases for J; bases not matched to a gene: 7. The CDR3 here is CASSLANRGDGYGYTF. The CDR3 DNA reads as TGTGCCAGCAGCTTAGCGAACAGGGGGGATGGCTATGGCTACACCTTC.

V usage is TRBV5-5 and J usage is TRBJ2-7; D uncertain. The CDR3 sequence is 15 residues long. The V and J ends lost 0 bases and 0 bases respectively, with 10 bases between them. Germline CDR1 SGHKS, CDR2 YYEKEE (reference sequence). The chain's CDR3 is CASSLVGDLSYEQYF. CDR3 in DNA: TGTGCCAGCAGCTTGGTGGGCGACCTCTCCTACGAGCAGTACTTC.

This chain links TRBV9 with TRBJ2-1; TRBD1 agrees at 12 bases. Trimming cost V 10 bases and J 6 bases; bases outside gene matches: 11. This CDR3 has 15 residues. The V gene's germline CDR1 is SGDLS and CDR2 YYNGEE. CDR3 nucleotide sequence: TGTGCCTCGCAAGGGGGACAGGGGGCGATCAATGAGCAGTTCTTC. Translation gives CASQGGQGAINEQFF.

CDR3: CASSVGGKAKNIQYF. CDR3 DNA sequence: TGTGCCAGCAGCGTGGGGGGAAAAGCCAAAAACATTCAGTACTTC. V is TRBV9 and J is TRBJ2-4; tentatively, D is TRBD2 (6 bases). Trimming removed 2 bases from V and 0 bases from J, with 9 bases in between. CDR3 size: 15 residues. Germline V gene sequence: CDR1 SGDLS, CDR2 YYNGEE.

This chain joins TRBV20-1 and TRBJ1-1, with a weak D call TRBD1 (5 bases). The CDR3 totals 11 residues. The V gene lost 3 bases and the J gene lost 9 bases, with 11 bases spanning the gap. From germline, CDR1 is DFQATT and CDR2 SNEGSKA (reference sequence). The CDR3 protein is CSASDRFKAFF. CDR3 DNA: TGCAGTGCTAGTGACAGATTCAAAGCTTTCTTT.

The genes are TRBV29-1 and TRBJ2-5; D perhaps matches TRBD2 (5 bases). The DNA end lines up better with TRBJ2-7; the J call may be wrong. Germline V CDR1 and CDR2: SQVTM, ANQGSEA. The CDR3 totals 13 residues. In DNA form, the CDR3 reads TGCAGCGTTGCCGGGATCCCGACCTACGAGCAGTACTTC. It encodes CSVAGIPTYEQYF.

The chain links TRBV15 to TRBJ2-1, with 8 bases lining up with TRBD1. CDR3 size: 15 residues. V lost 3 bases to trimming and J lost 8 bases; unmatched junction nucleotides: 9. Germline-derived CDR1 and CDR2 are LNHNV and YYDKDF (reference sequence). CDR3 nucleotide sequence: TGTGCCACCAGCAGCCGGGACAGGAACATCGATGAGCAGTTCTTC. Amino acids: CATSSRDRNIDEQFF.